The clone carrying this TCR beta chain was observed at least ten times. The entry originates in a study of blood T cell repertoires in COVID-19. Study information: There were acute and convalescent COVID-19 samples, and they came from the United States, Italy and Spain. Sources were T cells, B-cell-depleted T cells, or PBMCs; the material itself was cDNA or gDNA.

The CDR3 sequence is 14 residues long. CDR1 and CDR2 (germline): ENHRY, SYGVKD. The V end was cut by 6 bases, the J end by 0 bases, with 10 bases between. The authors' processing: Cell counts per sample came from amplifying reference gene primers. TCRdb keeps only in-frame clones here, not all; method: immunoSEQ multiplex PCR. V, J and clone size were drawn from that table, and D and trimming were deduced from the DNA. Of around 250,000 clones detected, about four fifths appear once; the ten largest clones hold about 2%. The sequence came from a man aged 25-45 years who had recovered from COVID-19. V and J are TRBV10-3 and TRBJ2-3, with D possibly being TRBD1 (6 bases). Sequenced material: peripheral blood. The CDR3 DNA is TGTGCCATCAGGGGGGCGTTTAGCACAGATACGCAGTATTTT. It is translated as CAIRGAFSTDTQYF.